This T cell receptor beta chain was profiled in a study of blood T cells in healthy people across ages. The CDR3 runs to 13 residues. Trimming at V came to 7 bases and at J to 8 bases, leaving 7 bases not matched to a gene. The germline V gene has CDR1 MDHEN and CDR2 SYDVKM. Alongside a J-beta primer mix, a sample-barcoded 5' primer served in a second PCR lasting roughly 7 to 11 cycles. All cDNA molecules were each tagged by a template-switch adaptor with 12 random nucleotides. Each sample yielded at least 2.5 million CDR3-containing paired-end reads. TCRdb ran MiXCR on the 5' RACE reads and lists one entry per CDR3 protein. The table includes about 780,000 distinct CDR3 sequences, 35% to 60% detected once. This clonotype came up a few times. Its antigen remains unidentified. Every participating donor contributed roughly 9.6 milliliters of peripheral blood through a draw. Study conclusions and caveats: Donor CMV infection status was unknown, possibly confounding age-related changes in expanded clonotypes.

The sample comprised blood. This TCR derives from a man older than 75 in good health. V and J are TRBV28 and TRBJ2-1, with TRBD2 identical over 8 bases. CDR3 amino acids: CASTAGGRDEQFF. DNA of the CDR3: TGTGCCAGCACGGCGGGAGGCCGGGATGAGCAGTTCTTC.